The sequence of this TCR beta chain was determined in a study of blood T cells in healthy people across ages. CDR1 is DFQATT, CDR2 SNEGSKA, per germline (reference sequence). Trimming removed 2 bases from V and 0 bases from J, with 9 bases in between. CDR3 length equals 14 residues. Combining a sample-barcoded 5' primer with a J-beta primer mix, a second PCR ran for about 6 to 11 cycles. MiXCR was run by TCRdb on the 5' RACE reads, yielding one entry per CDR3 protein. The sample records around 280,000 distinct CDR3 sequences, about 25% being singletons. In this sample, this clonotype turned up a few times.

The origin of this receptor is a woman in her 70s in good health. This sequence joins TRBV20-1 and TRBJ2-3; the D is unclear. The sequenced material came from blood. In DNA, the CDR3 is TGCAGTGCTAGAACGGCAACCAGCACAGATACGCAGTATTTT. This gives the protein CSARTATSTDTQYF.